A selection of T cell receptor beta chains follows, all from one sample in a study of blood T cell repertoires in COVID-19. Method: immunoSEQ multiplex PCR; TCRdb's copy keeps in-frame clones and lacks some. The data show 150,000 to 200,000 clones, around 87% seen once. The sequencing input was peripheral blood. Source of these receptors: a man in his forties with active or convalescent COVID-19. The CDR3 runs from the conserved cysteine through the conserved F or W. Each record gives: D gene, clone size, V gene, J gene, CDR3 protein, CDR3 DNA. D genes are given only for firm matches. Clone size, where shown, is once, few, many, or a class for clones that have expanded.

>.|.|TRBV25-1|TRBJ2-2
CAMGDTNTGELFF
TGTGCCATGGGGGACACGAACACCGGGGAGCTGTTTTTT
>.|.|TRBV18|TRBJ1-3
CASSPTRAGNTIYF
TGTGCCAGCTCACCAACGAGGGCCGGAAACACCATATATTTT
>TRBD1|.|TRBV9|TRBJ2-2
CASSVPRTGEAGELFF
TGTGCCAGCAGCGTACCTCGGACAGGGGAGGCCGGGGAGCTGTTTTTT
>.|.|TRBV18|TRBJ2-3
CASSSTEWRVTDTQYF
TGTGCCAGCTCATCGACAGAGTGGAGGGTGACAGATACGCAGTATTTT
>.|.|TRBV14|TRBJ1-2
CASSLRGQQPNYGYTF
TGTGCCAGCAGCCTACGTGGACAGCAACCTAACTATGGCTACACCTTC
>.|.|TRBV15|TRBJ1-5
CATSRELGSYNQPQHF
TGTGCCACCAGCAGGGAACTCGGGTCCTACAATCAGCCCCAGCATTTT
>.|few|TRBV18|TRBJ1-3
CASSAARGGNTIYF
TGTGCCAGCTCCGCCGCCAGGGGAGGAAACACCATATATTTT
>TRBD1|.|TRBV7-9|TRBJ1-6
CASSLGRQGGNSPLHF
TGTGCCAGCAGCTTAGGCCGGCAGGGGGGAAATTCACCCCTCCACTTT
>.|.|TRBV5-6|TRBJ2-7
CASSLGVRGGEEQYF
TGTGCCAGCAGCTTGGGGGTTAGGGGCGGGGAGGAGCAGTACTTC
>.|.|TRBV10-1|TRBJ1-3
CASSESSGGVSGNTIYF
TGCGCCAGCAGTGAATCGTCGGGGGGCGTCTCTGGAAACACCATATATTTT
>TRBD2|once|TRBV28|TRBJ2-7
CAGRTSGGYEQYF
TGTGCCGGCCGGACTAGCGGGGGTTACGAGCAGTACTTC
>TRBD2|once|TRBV9|TRBJ2-2
CASSVRIGLAPNTGELFF
TGTGCCAGCAGCGTAAGGATAGGACTAGCCCCGAACACCGGGGAGCTGTTTTTT
>TRBD2|.|TRBV28|TRBJ2-7
CASSISLGGVSYEQYF
TGTGCCAGCAGCATCTCCCTGGGGGGGGTGAGCTACGAGCAGTACTTC
>TRBD1|.|TRBV7-9|TRBJ1-4
CASSLGDRDDEKLFF
TGTGCCAGCAGCTTAGGGGACAGGGACGATGAAAAACTGTTTTTT
>.|.|TRBV28|TRBJ1-6
CASRPGIQGENSPLHF
TGTGCCAGCAGACCCGGCATACAGGGAGAGAATTCACCCCTCCACTTT
>TRBD2|.|TRBV6-6|TRBJ2-5
CASSPRAGRGETQYF
TGTGCCAGCAGTCCCCGAGCGGGGAGAGGGGAGACCCAGTACTTC
>TRBD1|.|TRBV19|TRBJ1-6
CASRSRGQGSSGSPLHF
TGTGCCAGTAGGAGCCGGGGACAGGGGTCGTCGGGATCACCCCTCCACTTT
>.|.|TRBV5-4|TRBJ1-1
CASSLGGMLVLNTEAFF
TGTGCCAGCAGCCTAGGGGGTATGCTGGTATTGAACACTGAAGCTTTCTTT
>TRBD1|.|TRBV20-1|TRBJ1-4
CSASATGGSEKLFF
TGCAGTGCTAGTGCCACAGGGGGTTCGGAAAAACTGTTTTTT
>.|.|TRBV11-2|TRBJ2-1
CASSLRRALSYNEQFF
TGTGCCAGCAGCTTAAGGAGGGCCCTCTCCTACAATGAGCAGTTCTTC
>TRBD1|.|TRBV6-1|TRBJ1-2
CASSERDSFFNGYTF
TGTGCCAGCAGTGAACGGGACAGCTTTTTCAATGGCTACACCTTC
>.|.|TRBV18|TRBJ1-1
CASSPQEGSATEAFF
TGTGCCAGCTCACCGCAGGAGGGGTCTGCCACTGAAGCTTTCTTT